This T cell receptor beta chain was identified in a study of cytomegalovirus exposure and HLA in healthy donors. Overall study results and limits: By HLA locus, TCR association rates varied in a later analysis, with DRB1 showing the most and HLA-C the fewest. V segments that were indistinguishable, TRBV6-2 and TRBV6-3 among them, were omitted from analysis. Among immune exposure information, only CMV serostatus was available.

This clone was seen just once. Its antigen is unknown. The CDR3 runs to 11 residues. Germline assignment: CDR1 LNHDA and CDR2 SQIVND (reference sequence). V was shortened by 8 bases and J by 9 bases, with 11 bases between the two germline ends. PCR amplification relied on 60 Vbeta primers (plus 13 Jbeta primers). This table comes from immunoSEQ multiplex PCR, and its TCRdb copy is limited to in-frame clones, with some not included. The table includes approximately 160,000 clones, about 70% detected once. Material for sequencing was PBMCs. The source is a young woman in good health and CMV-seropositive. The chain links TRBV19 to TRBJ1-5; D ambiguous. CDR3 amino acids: CASWAGGPQHF. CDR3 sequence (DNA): TGTGCCAGTTGGGCGGGTGGGCCCCAGCATTTT.